This entry lists 11 T cell receptor beta chains sequenced from one sample in a study of cytomegalovirus exposure and HLA in healthy donors. PCR involved 60 Vbeta and 13 Jbeta primers. Profiling relied on immunoSEQ multiplex PCR, and the TCRdb table lists in-frame clones only, not all of them. The ten top clones account for about 1.2%, within a sample of 150,000 to 200,000 clones. Sequencing was carried out using PBMCs. The receptors come from a woman aged 55 to 70 in good health and CMV-seronegative.

The CDR3 DNA sequence: TGTGCCAGTAGCTGGGGCAATAATTCACCCCTCCACTTT. This translates into CASSWGNNSPLHF. The chain recombines TRBV19 with TRBJ1-6; D is possibly TRBD1 (5 bases). CDR1 is LNHDA, CDR2 SQIVND, per germline (reference sequence). The CDR3 has 13 residues. The ends were cut back, 6 bases at V and 5 bases at J, with 8 bases in the middle.

The rearrangement joins TRBV25-1 to TRBJ2-7; D gene unclear. The CDR3 runs to 13 residues. Germline assignment: CDR1 MGHDK and CDR2 SYGVNS. The V end was cut by 6 bases, the J end by 2 bases, with 11 bases between. CDR3 nucleotide sequence: TGTGCCAGCAGGCTGGGCGAAACCTACGAGCAGTACTTC. It yields the protein CASRLGETYEQYF.

J is TRBJ2-7 and V is TRBV7-9; 11 nucleotides agree with TRBD1. Germline V gene sequence: CDR1 SEHNR, CDR2 FQNEAQ (reference sequence). The V gene end was trimmed by 5 bases and the J gene end by 5 bases; junction bases not matched to a gene: 8. The CDR3 is 15 residues long. The CDR3 sequence: CASSERTGGLHEQYF. CDR3 nucleotides: TGTGCCAGCAGCGAGCGGACAGGGGGCTTGCACGAGCAGTACTTC.

The gene calls are TRBV9 and TRBJ2-2, with D perhaps TRBD1 (5 bases). The V end was cut by 0 bases, the J end by 1 base, with 7 bases between. Germline values: CDR1 SGDLS, CDR2 YYNGEE. The CDR3 is made up of 15 amino acids. CDR3 sequence: CASSVGGQNTGELFF. CDR3 nucleotides: TGTGCCAGCAGCGTAGGCGGACAGAACACCGGGGAGCTGTTTTTT.

This sequence joins TRBV5-1 and TRBJ2-1; D not certain. Trimming removed 4 bases from V and 6 bases from J, with 5 bases in between. The length of the CDR3 is 11 residues. Per germline, CDR1 SGHRS and CDR2 YFSETQ. The CDR3 sequence is CASSEFNEQFF. The CDR3 DNA sequence: TGCGCCAGCAGCGAGTTCAATGAGCAGTTCTTC. Filled out from reference TRBV5-1 and TRBJ2-1, the complete variable domain reads KAGVTQTPRYLIKTRGQQVTLSCSPISGHRSVSWYQQTPGQGLQFLFEYFSETQRNKGNFPGRFSGRQFSNSRSEMNVSTLELGDSALYLCASSEFNEQFFGPGTRLTVL.

This rearrangement joins TRBV4-1 to TRBJ2-7, with 10 bases lining up with TRBD2. CDR1 is MGHRA, CDR2 YSYEKL, per germline. V shed 9 bases and J 2 bases; nucleotides not matched to a gene: 1. The CDR3 contains 12 residues. CDR3 in amino acids: CASSGGTYEQYF. CDR3 coding DNA: TGCGCCAGTAGCGGGGGGACCTACGAGCAGTACTTC.

V and J are TRBV5-1 and TRBJ1-3; the D gene is possibly TRBD1 (5 bases). V was pared by 0 bases and J by 4 bases, with 14 bases between. This CDR3 has 16 amino acids. Germline CDR1 reads SGHRS; CDR2 reads YFSETQ. CDR3 sequence reads: CASSLEGVTTGNTIYF. In DNA, the CDR3 is TGCGCCAGCAGCTTGGAAGGGGTAACGACAGGAAACACCATATATTTT.

This chain links TRBV19 with TRBJ1-2; 9 nucleotides match TRBD1. The germline V gene has CDR1 LNHDA and CDR2 SQIVND (reference sequence). With 5 bases clipped from V and 3 bases from J, the junction kept 7 bases outside the gene matches. CDR3 length: 15 amino acids. The CDR3: CASSLDRGKDYGYTF. CDR3 bases: TGTGCCAGTAGTCTTGACAGGGGGAAAGACTATGGCTACACCTTC. The full variable domain, its missing parts supplied by reference TRBV19 and TRBJ1-2, is DGGITQSPKYLFRKEGQNVTLSCEQNLNHDAMYWYRQDPGQGLRLIYYSQIVNDFQKGDIAEGYSVSREKKESFPLTVTSAQKNPTAFYLCASSLDRGKDYGYTFGSGTRLTVV.

The V call is TRBV5-1, the J call TRBJ2-5; TRBD1 matches 7 bases. The germline CDR1 and CDR2 sequences are SGHRS and YFSETQ. This CDR3 comprises 15 residues. V shed 5 bases, J shed 3 bases, and the junction held 10 bases outside the gene matches. The DNA for the CDR3 is TGCGCCAGCAGACCGGGGACAGCGTCGGAAGAGACCCAGTACTTC. The encoded protein is CASRPGTASEETQYF.

The chain links TRBV5-8 to TRBJ2-3; 12 bases map to TRBD2. The germline CDR1 and CDR2 sequences are SGHTS and YDEGEE. Unmatched junction bases numbered 7, after V lost 2 bases and J lost 6 bases. This CDR3 is built from 16 residues. Here the CDR3 reads CASSFSSGRAGDTQYF. The CDR3 DNA follows: TGTGCCAGCAGCTTCTCTAGCGGGAGGGCCGGGGATACGCAGTATTTT. The full variable domain, with the rest looked up from reference TRBV5-8 and TRBJ2-3, is EAGVTQSPTHLIKTRGQQATLRCSPISGHTSVYWYQQALGLGLQFLLWYDEGEERNRGNFPPRFSGRQFPNYSSELNVNALELEDSALYLCASSFSSGRAGDTQYFGPGTRLTVL.

The chain uses TRBV11-2 and TRBJ1-1; D is unclear. Germline loops: CDR1 SGHAT, CDR2 FQNNGV. Trimming removed 1 base from V and 10 bases from J, with 13 bases in between. The CDR3 has 13 amino acids. The DNA for the CDR3 is TGTGCCAGCAGCTTAGTACGTGTAGGCGGAGCTTTCTTT. Translating gives CASSLVRVGGAFF.